The rows below give T cell receptor beta chains drawn from one sample of a study of blood T cell repertoires in COVID-19. Sequencing used immunoSEQ multiplex PCR; TCRdb keeps in-frame clones, though not all of them. This sample has some 350,000 clones; roughly nine tenths occur once, and the top ten carry under 4%. Sequencing input: peripheral blood. These receptors all stem from a woman aged 25 to 45 with COVID-19, enrolled during active disease. Both conserved end residues are part of each CDR3. Each record gives: V gene, clone size, D gene, J gene, CDR3 protein, CDR3 DNA. The D gene is left open where the match is weak. Rows give clone size only sometimes, using once, few, many, or a class for an expanded clone.

v_gene: TRBV15; abundance: -; d_gene: -; j_gene: TRBJ1-4; CDR3aa: CATSRTMTEYNEKLFF; CDR3nt: TGTGCCACCAGCAGAACCATGACAGAGTATAATGAAAAACTGTTTTTT
v_gene: TRBV11-2; abundance: -; d_gene: -; j_gene: TRBJ1-3; CDR3aa: CASSPGRADTIYF; CDR3nt: TGTGCCAGCAGCCCGGGCAGGGCGGACACCATATATTTT
v_gene: TRBV18; abundance: -; d_gene: -; j_gene: TRBJ2-3; CDR3aa: CASSPRGDTQYF; CDR3nt: TGTGCCAGCTCACCACGAGGGGATACGCAGTATTTT
v_gene: TRBV28; abundance: -; d_gene: -; j_gene: TRBJ1-2; CDR3aa: CASSLAGPRRYGYTF; CDR3nt: TGTGCCAGCAGTTTGGCGGGGCCCCGTCGCTATGGCTACACCTTC
v_gene: TRBV28; abundance: many; d_gene: -; j_gene: TRBJ1-2; CDR3aa: CASSFGQYGYTF; CDR3nt: TGTGCCAGCAGTTTTGGACAGTATGGCTACACCTTC
v_gene: TRBV9; abundance: -; d_gene: -; j_gene: TRBJ2-7; CDR3aa: CASSGADSTYEQYF; CDR3nt: TGTGCCAGCAGCGGTGCGGACAGTACCTACGAGCAGTACTTC
v_gene: TRBV19; abundance: -; d_gene: -; j_gene: TRBJ1-5; CDR3aa: CASSKDGSSNQPQHF; CDR3nt: TGTGCCAGTAGTAAGGACGGGAGTAGCAATCAGCCCCAGCATTTT
v_gene: TRBV11-3; abundance: -; d_gene: -; j_gene: TRBJ2-3; CDR3aa: CASTFRDTQYF; CDR3nt: TGTGCCAGCACCTTTCGGGATACGCAGTATTTT
v_gene: TRBV7-9; abundance: once; d_gene: -; j_gene: TRBJ1-1; CDR3aa: CASSLDSTEAFF; CDR3nt: TGTGCCAGCAGCTTAGACAGTACTGAAGCTTTCTTT
v_gene: TRBV2; abundance: -; d_gene: TRBD1; j_gene: TRBJ2-1; CDR3aa: CASSDWTGYNEQFF; CDR3nt: TGTGCCAGCAGTGACTGGACAGGCTACAATGAGCAGTTCTTC
v_gene: TRBV3-1/TRBV3-2; abundance: -; d_gene: TRBD1; j_gene: TRBJ2-2; CDR3aa: CASSLGQAPNTGELFF; CDR3nt: TGTGCCAGCAGCCTAGGACAGGCTCCGAACACCGGGGAGCTGTTTTTT
v_gene: TRBV27; abundance: -; d_gene: -; j_gene: TRBJ1-1; CDR3aa: CASSFVQGRVNTEAFF; CDR3nt: TGTGCCAGCAGTTTCGTTCAGGGGAGGGTGAACACTGAAGCTTTCTTT
v_gene: TRBV11-2; abundance: -; d_gene: TRBD2; j_gene: TRBJ2-5; CDR3aa: CASSLEGLAGGQETQYF; CDR3nt: TGTGCCAGCAGCTTAGAAGGGCTAGCGGGGGGGCAAGAGACCCAGTACTTC
v_gene: TRBV3-1/TRBV3-2; abundance: -; d_gene: -; j_gene: TRBJ1-2; CDR3aa: CASSQADRAYTF; CDR3nt: TGTGCCAGCAGCCAAGCTGACAGAGCCTACACCTTC
v_gene: TRBV2; abundance: -; d_gene: TRBD1; j_gene: TRBJ1-2; CDR3aa: CASSAQGAYGYTF; CDR3nt: TGTGCCAGCAGTGCTCAGGGGGCCTATGGCTACACCTTC
v_gene: TRBV5-1; abundance: -; d_gene: -; j_gene: TRBJ1-5; CDR3aa: CASSLEGGGNQPQHF; CDR3nt: TGCGCCAGCAGCTTGGAGGGAGGGGGCAATCAGCCCCAGCATTTT
v_gene: TRBV4-1; abundance: few; d_gene: TRBD1; j_gene: TRBJ2-1; CDR3aa: CASSSARTQTGAKFF; CDR3nt: TGCGCCAGCAGTTCCGCTAGGACACAGACAGGGGCAAAGTTCTTC
v_gene: TRBV4-3; abundance: -; d_gene: -; j_gene: TRBJ2-1; CDR3aa: CASSQERARGTNEQFF; CDR3nt: TGCGCCAGCAGCCAAGAGAGGGCTAGGGGGACCAATGAGCAGTTCTTC
v_gene: TRBV6-5; abundance: few; d_gene: -; j_gene: TRBJ2-1; CDR3aa: CASCLRDSSYNEQFF; CDR3nt: TGTGCCAGCTGCTTGCGGGATAGCTCCTACAATGAGCAGTTCTTC
v_gene: TRBV5-4; abundance: few; d_gene: -; j_gene: TRBJ1-1; CDR3aa: CASSLQGFTEAFF; CDR3nt: TGTGCCAGCAGCTTGCAGGGTTTCACTGAAGCTTTCTTT
v_gene: TRBV7-9; abundance: -; d_gene: TRBD1; j_gene: TRBJ1-3; CDR3aa: CASSPGTAGNTIYF; CDR3nt: TGTGCCAGCAGCCCGGGGACAGCTGGAAACACCATATATTTT
v_gene: TRBV5-5; abundance: -; d_gene: TRBD1; j_gene: TRBJ2-7; CDR3aa: CASSLEDRGTYEQYF; CDR3nt: TGTGCCAGCAGCTTGGAGGACAGGGGGACCTACGAGCAGTACTTC
v_gene: TRBV6-5; abundance: once; d_gene: TRBD1; j_gene: TRBJ1-5; CDR3aa: CASSPQGVGNQPQHF; CDR3nt: TGTGCCAGCAGCCCACAGGGGGTCGGCAATCAGCCCCAGCATTTT
v_gene: TRBV2; abundance: -; d_gene: TRBD1; j_gene: TRBJ1-4; CDR3aa: CASRPGQTSNEKLFF; CDR3nt: TGTGCCAGCAGGCCGGGACAGACATCTAATGAAAAACTGTTTTTT
v_gene: TRBV5-8; abundance: -; d_gene: -; j_gene: TRBJ2-1; CDR3aa: CASRPTPHPYNEQFF; CDR3nt: TGTGCCAGCAGGCCGACTCCTCACCCCTACAATGAGCAGTTCTTC
v_gene: TRBV28; abundance: -; d_gene: -; j_gene: TRBJ1-6; CDR3aa: CASSGLWGLNSPLHF; CDR3nt: TGTGCCAGCAGTGGTTTATGGGGGCTTAATTCACCCCTCCACTTT
v_gene: TRBV3-1/TRBV3-2; abundance: few; d_gene: TRBD1; j_gene: TRBJ1-1; CDR3aa: CASSPRQGAGLNTEAFF; CDR3nt: TGTGCCAGCAGCCCACGACAGGGGGCTGGCTTGAACACTGAAGCTTTCTTT
v_gene: TRBV7-9; abundance: -; d_gene: -; j_gene: TRBJ1-2; CDR3aa: CASSLEARGPLRGYTF; CDR3nt: TGTGCCAGCAGCTTAGAAGCTAGAGGGCCCCTGCGTGGCTACACCTTC
v_gene: TRBV11-2; abundance: -; d_gene: -; j_gene: TRBJ2-1; CDR3aa: CASSRIGLGGGNEQFF; CDR3nt: TGTGCCAGCAGCCGGATAGGGCTAGGGGGGGGCAATGAGCAGTTCTTC
v_gene: TRBV28; abundance: -; d_gene: TRBD2; j_gene: TRBJ2-1; CDR3aa: CASSLQAGGNNEQFF; CDR3nt: TGTGCCAGCAGTTTACAAGCGGGGGGAAACAATGAGCAGTTCTTC
v_gene: TRBV18; abundance: few; d_gene: -; j_gene: TRBJ2-1; CDR3aa: CASSPPLGEAIEQFF; CDR3nt: TGTGCCAGCTCACCCCCCCTCGGGGAGGCCATTGAGCAGTTCTTC
v_gene: TRBV18; abundance: -; d_gene: -; j_gene: TRBJ2-5; CDR3aa: CASSVRSEMETQYF; CDR3nt: TGTGCCAGCTCCGTCCGTTCCGAGATGGAGACCCAGTACTTC
v_gene: TRBV19; abundance: -; d_gene: TRBD2; j_gene: TRBJ2-1; CDR3aa: CASSIVAGNNEQFF; CDR3nt: TGTGCCAGTAGTATAGTAGCGGGAAACAATGAGCAGTTCTTC